A single sample gave rise to the 5 T cell receptor beta chains below, sequenced in a study of CD4 and CD8 cells across lung adenocarcinoma regions. TCRdb ran MiXCR on the PCR reads and lists one entry per CDR3 protein. The table lists 3,000 to 4,000 distinct CDR3 sequences, around 69% of them singletons. The source material was CD4+ T cells from the margin of a lung tumor. Receptors were obtained from a male donor with lung adenocarcinoma. The CD4 and CD8 labels of this study may be unreliable.

The chain links TRBV6-1 to TRBJ1-3, with D unresolved. This CDR3 comprises 15 residues. The germline V gene encodes CDR1 MNHNS and CDR2 SASEGT. The V end was cut by 5 bases, the J end by 0 bases, with 11 bases between. CDR3 residues: CASSNGLFSGNTIYF. The CDR3 coding sequence is TGTGCCAGCAGTAATGGACTTTTCTCTGGAAACACCATATATTTT.

Of note for this clonotype: One end of the junction varies from germline; a read error may be responsible. The chain combines TRBV6-1 with TRBJ2-5; the match to TRBD2 covers 14 bases. The CDR3 length is 14 residues. CDR1 is MNHNS, CDR2 SASEGT, per germline. The CDR3 coding sequence is TGTACCAGCGGGAGGACTAGCGGGAGGGAGACCCAGTACTTC. As protein: CTSGRTSGRETQYF.

The chain combines TRBV6-1 with TRBJ2-1, with D possibly being TRBD2 (6 bases). The tail of the sequence fits TRBJ2-7 better, so the J call may be wrong. The CDR3 is 15 amino acids. The germline CDR1 and CDR2 sequences are MNHNS and SASEGT. In DNA form, the CDR3 reads TGTGCCAGCAGTGAGCGGGCTGGGGGAGGACACGAGCAGTACTTC. Translation: CASSERAGGGHEQYF.

This clonotype was seen once. V gene TRBV6-1 combines with J gene TRBJ1-2; D gene unclear. The CDR3 has 13 residues. Germline loops: CDR1 MNHNS, CDR2 SASEGT. Trimming stripped 5 bases from V and 5 bases from J, with 12 bases between. The CDR3: CASSSSPGYGYTF. As DNA, the CDR3 is TGTGCCAGCAGTAGTTCTCCGGGGTATGGCTACACCTTC.

The chain carries TRBV10-1 and TRBJ2-2, with D uncertain. The DNA end favors TRBJ2-3, so the J call may be wrong. Germline loops: CDR1 WNHNN, CDR2 SYGVQD (reference sequence). The CDR3 runs 14 residues. The CDR3 here is CAGIEAVNTEEQYF. Here the CDR3 DNA reads TGCGCCGGCATTGAGGCTGTGAACACCGAGGAGCAGTATTTT.